The 20 T cell receptor beta chains presented below share a single source sample, sequenced in a study of blood T cell repertoires in COVID-19. The assay was immunoSEQ multiplex PCR, and TCRdb's table has in-frame clones only and misses some. The sample yields 100,000 or so clones, around 92% seen once. What was sequenced was peripheral blood. The receptors here all came from a woman aged 55-75 years with active COVID-19.

The gene calls are TRBV24-1 and TRBJ1-2; D gene ambiguous. Trimming stripped 2 bases from V and 2 bases from J, with 11 bases between. The germline V gene encodes CDR1 KGHDR and CDR2 SFDVKD. This CDR3 comprises 15 residues. CDR3 in DNA: TGTGCCACCAGTGATTCCCGCTCGGGGAACTATGGCTACACCTTC. This sequence encodes CATSDSRSGNYGYTF.

CDR3 residues: CASSLWVPSGGGGTQYF. In nucleotides, the CDR3 is TGTGCCAGCAGCTTGTGGGTCCCTAGCGGGGGAGGTGGGACCCAGTACTTC. The J gene is TRBJ2-5, the V gene TRBV5-5; 10 bases map to TRBD2. V was clipped by 1 base and J by 7 bases; unmatched bases: 13. Germline CDR1 is SGHKS and CDR2 is YYEKEE (reference sequence). The CDR3 is made up of 17 amino acids.

The rearrangement joins TRBV28 to TRBJ2-6; D is perhaps TRBD2 (6 bases). The CDR3 runs to 15 residues. V lost 6 bases and J 2 bases, leaving 11 bases between the germline ends. Germline V lookup: CDR1 MDHEN, CDR2 SYDVKM. The CDR3 region is CASSEGGAGANVLTF. CDR3 nucleotides: TGTGCCAGCAGCGAAGGAGGGGCTGGGGCCAACGTCCTGACTTTC.

J is TRBJ2-1 and V is TRBV5-1; the match to TRBD2 covers 14 bases. Germline loops: CDR1 SGHRS, CDR2 YFSETQ. J gave up 1 base and V 4 bases, and 4 bases lay outside the gene matches. This CDR3 comprises 17 residues. CDR3 DNA: TGCGCCAGCAGCATGGGACTAGCGGGGGATTCCTACAATGAGCAGTTCTTC. It specifies CASSMGLAGDSYNEQFF.

The rearrangement joins TRBV9 to TRBJ1-6; 7 bases map to TRBD1. The germline V gene has CDR1 SGDLS and CDR2 YYNGEE. The CDR3 consists of 15 residues. J lost 7 bases, V lost 0 bases, and 4 bases had no gene match. The CDR3 region is CASSVGEQGNSPLHF. In DNA, the CDR3 is TGTGCCAGCAGCGTAGGGGAACAGGGGAATTCACCCCTCCACTTT.

This clone appeared a few times. V and J are TRBV20-1 and TRBJ2-7; TRBD2 agrees at 8 bases. V gave up 3 bases and J gave up 4 bases; unmatched junction bases: 17. The CDR3 sequence is 17 residues long. Germline loops: CDR1 DFQATT, CDR2 SNEGSKA (reference sequence). The CDR3 loop reads CSASPIPGTRSPYEQYF. Here the CDR3 DNA reads TGCAGTGCTAGTCCGATCCCCGGGACTAGGTCTCCTTACGAGCAGTACTTC.

V and J are TRBV11-2 and TRBJ1-5; tentatively, D is TRBD1 (6 bases). Between the trimmed V and J ends, which lost 0 bases and 6 bases, there was a span of 12 bases. Germline assignment: CDR1 SGHAT and CDR2 FQNNGV. CDR3 length: 15 amino acids. This chain's CDR3 is CASSLEGGRGQPQHF. The CDR3 coding sequence is TGTGCCAGCAGCTTAGAGGGGGGGCGCGGTCAGCCCCAGCATTTT.

The chain recombines TRBV28 with TRBJ2-7; 8 bases line up with TRBD1. V shed 10 bases and J 3 bases; nucleotides not matched to a gene: 2. From germline, CDR1 is MDHEN and CDR2 SYDVKM. CDR3 length: 11 residues. DNA for the CDR3: TGTGCCATAGGACAGGGCTACGAGCAGTACTTC. Translation: CAIGQGYEQYF.

The V and J genes are TRBV15 and TRBJ2-5, with 11 positions matching TRBD1. The CDR3 runs to 16 residues. The germline V gene has CDR1 LNHNV and CDR2 YYDKDF (reference sequence). V shed 3 bases, J shed 5 bases, and the junction held 8 bases outside the gene matches. The CDR3 region has the DNA TGTGCCACCAGCAGGGAAGGACAGGGGGCGGGGGAGACCCAGTACTTC. Protein: CATSREGQGAGETQYF.

This chain links TRBV3-1 (or the pseudogene TRBV3-2) with TRBJ2-5; 9 nucleotides agree with TRBD2. CDR3 length: 15 amino acids. With 1 base clipped from V and 4 bases from J, the junction kept 4 bases outside the gene matches. The germline V gene encodes CDR1 LGHDT and CDR2 YNNKEL (reference sequence). This chain's CDR3 is CASSQVSLAGETQYF. The DNA for the CDR3 is TGTGCCAGCAGCCAAGTCTCACTAGCGGGAGAGACCCAGTACTTC.

For the CDR3, the DNA is TGTGCCACCAGCAGAGATGAAACCTGGGGCAGGGGGCTTTATGGCTACACCTTC. Amino acids: CATSRDETWGRGLYGYTF. The gene calls are TRBV15 and TRBJ1-2; 8 bases align to TRBD1. V gave up 0 bases and J gave up 5 bases; unmatched junction bases: 14. From germline, CDR1 is LNHNV and CDR2 YYDKDF (reference sequence). The CDR3 spans 18 residues.

The rearrangement uses TRBV28 and TRBJ2-1; TRBD2 matches 7 bases. Trimming at V came to 3 bases and at J to 6 bases, leaving 5 bases not matched to a gene. The CDR3 covers 14 residues. The germline V gene encodes CDR1 MDHEN and CDR2 SYDVKM. CDR3 in DNA: TGTGCCAGCAGTTTGGAGCTAGCGGTCAATGAGCAGTTCTTC. This gives the protein CASSLELAVNEQFF.

The chain uses TRBV7-9 and TRBJ2-5; D is possibly TRBD1 (7 bases). Germline CDR1 is SEHNR and CDR2 is FQNEAQ (reference sequence). V shed 4 bases and J shed 2 bases, with 14 bases lying between them. The CDR3 runs to 15 residues. The CDR3 coding sequence is TGTGCCAGCAGCTCCAGGGGGGATATACAAGAGACCCAGTACTTC. Its protein is CASSSRGDIQETQYF.

The rearrangement links TRBV21-1 to TRBJ1-3. TRBV21-1 is given as a pseudogene. The CDR3 extends over 13 amino acids. DNA for the CDR3: TGTGCCAGCAGCTTCCTCTCTGGAAACACCATATATTTT. Translated, it gives CASSFLSGNTIYF.

The chain joins TRBV4-3 to TRBJ2-6, with 11 bases aligning to TRBD2. The V gene's germline CDR1 is LGHNA and CDR2 YSLEER. J lost 0 bases, V lost 0 bases, and 13 bases had no gene match. The CDR3 consists of 22 residues. The CDR3 spells CASSQDPPASGGTYSGANVLTF. The CDR3 coding sequence is TGCGCCAGCAGCCAAGATCCACCGGCTAGCGGGGGGACCTACTCTGGGGCCAACGTCCTGACTTTC.

This chain joins TRBV30 and TRBJ2-5, with no clear D. CDR3 length: 11 amino acids. Germline CDR1 GTSNPN, CDR2 SVGIG (reference sequence). V was shortened by 2 bases and J by 7 bases, with 8 bases between the two germline ends. CDR3 DNA: TGTGCCTGGAGTCTGATCGGGACCCAGTACTTC. Translating gives CAWSLIGTQYF. The full variable domain, rest sourced from reference TRBV30 and TRBJ2-5, is SQTIHQWPATLVQPVGSPLSLECTVEGTSNPNLYWYRQAAGRGLQLLFYSVGIGQISSEVPQNLSASRPQDRQFILSSKKLLLSDSGFYLCAWSLIGTQYFGPGTRLLVL.

The chain carries TRBV6-2 or TRBV6-3 and TRBJ2-3; 7 bases are a match to TRBD1. Germline-derived CDR1 and CDR2 are MNHEY and SVGEGT. CDR3 length: 16 residues. J lost 2 bases, V lost 3 bases, and 8 bases had no gene match. The CDR3, as DNA: TGTGCCAGCAGTTATAGGGGGACAGTGTCCACAGATACGCAGTATTTT. The encoded protein is CASSYRGTVSTDTQYF.

Here the CDR3 reads CAWSFSGSRREQYF. CDR3 nucleotide sequence: TGTGCCTGGAGTTTCAGCGGGAGTCGCCGCGAGCAGTACTTC. V usage is TRBV30 and J usage is TRBJ2-7, with 8 bases that match TRBD2. The CDR3 loop spans 14 amino acids. Germline V gene sequence: CDR1 GTSNPN, CDR2 SVGIG (reference sequence). V lost 2 bases to trimming and J lost 6 bases; unmatched junction nucleotides: 9. The full variable domain, completed using reference TRBV30 and TRBJ2-7, is SQTIHQWPATLVQPVGSPLSLECTVEGTSNPNLYWYRQAAGRGLQLLFYSVGIGQISSEVPQNLSASRPQDRQFILSSKKLLLSDSGFYLCAWSFSGSRREQYFGPGTRLTVT.

The rearrangement uses TRBV11-2 and TRBJ2-1, with D possibly TRBD2 on 6 matching bases. The CDR3 loop spans 15 amino acids. The germline CDR1 and CDR2 sequences are SGHAT and FQNNGV. V was trimmed by 4 bases and J by 0 bases, leaving 10 bases between them. The CDR3 DNA follows: TGTGCCAGCAGCTCACGACTAGTCTCCTACAATGAGCAGTTCTTC. It specifies CASSSRLVSYNEQFF.

The gene calls are TRBV5-1 and TRBJ2-1; 10 bases align to TRBD2. Germline-derived CDR1 and CDR2 are SGHRS and YFSETQ. With 2 bases clipped from V and 4 bases from J, the junction kept 6 bases outside the gene matches. CDR3 length: 16 residues. CDR3: CASSLALAGVYNEQFF. The CDR3 coding sequence is TGCGCCAGCAGCTTAGCGCTAGCGGGAGTATACAATGAGCAGTTCTTC.